This TCR beta chain derives from a study of cytomegalovirus exposure and HLA in healthy donors (dated by TCRdb to between 2016 and 2019). With regard to the full study: An earlier analysis of roughly 570 of the donors reported about 300 Gb of sequence data and 117 million unique TCR beta sequences obtained from 180 million or so T cells. An early release that covered some 630 HLA-typed donors contained around 330 gigabases of sequencing data and 75 million to 100 million unique TCR sequences. Of the 350 to 400 genotyped donors, 81% fell in the genetic ancestry cluster associated with self-reported Caucasian donors. The study aimed to test whether cataloging public T cell receptors could reveal signatures of past pathogen exposure. Using immunosequencing, the study profiled T cell repertoires from 640 or so subjects and related those repertoires to cytomegalovirus serostatus. In addition to the first cohort of hundreds of subjects, a separate validation cohort of some 120 different subjects was used. The study combined high-throughput TCR immunosequencing, statistical association of individual TCRs with disease status, and machine learning to predict cytomegalovirus infection status. To study patterns of TCR occurrence, a later analysis re-analyzed previously published TCR beta repertoires from 700 or so donors and added high-resolution HLA genotyping. Rather than drawing on any new phenotypic data, the later analysis identified candidate immune exposures from TCR beta sequences and the way those sequences occurred across donors. To decide whether each TCR beta V gene segment behaved as functional or pseudogenic, an earlier analysis of some 600 of the donors relied on high-throughput TCR beta sequencing. Donor age, sex, ethnicity and CMV serostatus were compiled alongside the repertoire data. Genome-wide SNP genotypes for about 60% of the 666 donors were used in a later genetic analysis, which treated that subset as a discovery cohort. Every repertoire in the discovery cohort had been generated on one and the same sequencing platform. Both class I and class II loci were covered by HLA typing, at four-digit resolution. Typing coverage varied by locus: roughly 629-630 donors for A, B, C, DRB1 and DQB1; more than 500 for DQA1; about 570 for DPA1; around 450 for DPB1. A few DR-DQ haplotypes were treated as single units for association and clustering because of strong linkage in the cohort. Among 300 to 450 genotyped donors of the cohort, an average of roughly 240,000 unique TCR beta nucleotide sequences were sequenced per donor, 15% to 20% of them non-productive.

Study-wide findings and limitations: Three of the identified cytomegalovirus-associated TCR beta chains were confirmed in vitro to be specific for cytomegalovirus antigens. Broadly in line with IMGT annotations, most TCR beta V segments showed up in productive rearrangements about 87% or about 30% of the time in an earlier analysis of around 550 of the donors. A group of highly shared sequence variants was considered likely to be a technical artifact of the sequencing pipeline. Correlated functional status among segregating V segments might reflect linkage disequilibrium, but an unknown experimental factor could not be ruled out. The presence/absence analyses assumed that sequencing depth was roughly uniform across donors, and that assumption may not be true. Most TCR sequences were seen in very few donors, while some public TCRs were found in many individuals. A further reported finding was that TCR beta sequences accurately predicted the HLA-A and HLA-B alleles for most subjects in the first cohort. In a later genetic analysis, fewer N-insertions in productive TCRs were reported among donors in an Asian-associated ancestry cluster than the roughly 640-donor mean. Strong co-occurrence of HLA alleles, especially DR and DQ, made assigning TCR associations to individual alleles difficult. Only TCR beta chains were sequenced in this cohort, and the absence of alpha or paired-chain data limited detectable features. Most CMV-associated TCR beta chains appeared to be HLA-restricted in a later analysis, and the HLA associations seemed to be driven largely by CMV exposure. Because HLA typing was unavailable for some donors at each locus, only the typed subset was used in association tests. The earlier analysis of 450 to 700 of the donors excluded about 16 rarely observed V segments, including chromosome 9 orphons, because counts were too low. At a false discovery rate of 0.05, a later analysis linked under 20,000 TCR beta sequences to specific HLA alleles. According to the authors, the approach could potentially be generalized to other disease states and immunological phenotypes. A later analysis found that TCR association rates varied across HLA loci, with DRB1 alleles showing the most associated TCRs and HLA-C alleles the fewest. V-gene and J-gene trimming of TCR beta chains was associated with a missense DCLRE1C variant in a later genetic analysis, and the association was replicated in an independent cohort. The classifier was reported to diagnose cytomegalovirus status with high specificity and sensitivity in both the original cohort and the validation cohort. Compared with equally common non-associated chains, HLA-associated TCR beta chains in a later analysis were more clonally expanded and had lower generation probabilities. Some IMGT-functional V segments, including TRBV6-2 and TRBV6-3, could not be distinguished by the 87-base-pair reads and were therefore excluded. The study gave a list of 150 to 200 TCR beta chains associated with cytomegalovirus. In a later analysis, several top co-occurrence clusters were reported to appear linked to parvovirus B19, influenza, CMV and Epstein-Barr virus. CMV serostatus was the only immune exposure information available for the cohort.

The cohort was made up of under 800 healthy bone marrow donors. Cohort members were all nominally healthy when sampled, although unrecorded immune exposures were likely present. The donor was CMV seropositive and belonged to the group of over 250 seropositive cohort members. A peripheral blood sample was collected from each donor, and TCR beta sequencing was performed on peripheral blood mononuclear cells. The Qiagen DNeasy Blood Extraction Kit was used to extract genomic DNA from the blood cell samples. The CDR3 runs 17 amino acids, cysteine and phenylalanine included. Kept here is only the CDR3 DNA, which spans 51 bases and is read in frame from base 1. V is trimmed back by 8 bases and J by 1 base, and the junction contains 15 bases that no gene match accounts for. Via the germline V gene, CDR1 is WSHSY and CDR2 SAAADI. As to this clone: Its antigen target is currently unknown. Base qualities are not recorded, but no much larger clone differs from it by a single base.

The library was generated by the immunoSEQ multiplex PCR assay. For the multiplex PCR, a mixture combining 60 forward primers for TCR Vbeta segments and 13 reverse primers for TCR Jbeta segments was used. The CDR3 region of rearranged TCR beta genes was amplified from genomic DNA by a multiplex PCR assay. Amplified TCR beta libraries were sequenced as 87-base-pair reads on the Illumina HiSeq System. Per the original workflow: In a later analysis, tens of millions of unique TCR beta chains were counted across the approximately 670 repertoires, and some 10 million of these chains were shared by at least two donors. To remove PCR and sequencing errors, raw reads were error-corrected and collapsed into unique sequences using a nearest-neighbor algorithm that merged closely related sequences. V, D and J gene segments were assigned by aligning CDR3 sequences to IMGT reference sequences. For a sequence to be retained, a match of at least six nucleotides was required to both a V gene segment and a J gene segment. Rearrangements were classified as productive when the CDR3 lacked stop codons and remained in frame with V and J, and all other rearrangements were classified as non-productive. Following IMGT convention, CDR3 was defined as the stretch from the second conserved V-encoded cysteine up to the conserved J-encoded phenylalanine. The earlier analysis of about 620 of the donors excluded sequences that lacked an unambiguous match to a single V gene segment. An earlier analysis of several hundred of the donors called V segments functional above 56.7% productive rearrangements and segregating when the between-donor standard deviation exceeded 5%. A statistical classification framework was built to diagnose cytomegalovirus status from the catalog of TCR beta chain sequences. In a later analysis, TCR nucleotide sequences were compared against IMGT/GENE-DB human TR gene sequences so that V and J genes could be assigned. A later analysis assigned CDR3 sequences and most-parsimonious VDJ recombination scenarios with the TCRdist pipeline. In a later analysis, each TCR beta chain was defined by its CDR3 amino acid sequence together with its V-gene family, and reads without a unique V-gene family were excluded. To address suspected cross-contamination and a sequencing artifact, a later analysis removed under 600 highly shared, low-generation-probability nucleotide sequences. In a later analysis, a clonal expansion index was calculated for each public chain from normalized within-repertoire ranks of inferred template counts. A later analysis computed generation probabilities with a VDJ recombination model fitted to out-of-frame rearrangements, and checked the results against IGoR. Hypergeometric tests were used in a later analysis to score TCR-TCR, TCR-HLA and TCR-CMV co-occurrence, with a repertoire-size bias correction applied to the TCR pairs. To estimate false discovery rates, a later analysis permuted the HLA or CMV assignments 20 times. A later analysis grouped co-occurring TCRs with DBSCAN, adding TCRdist sequence similarity when clustering within HLA-allele-positive subsets. Repertoires with fewer than 30,000 or more than 120,000 public chains, plus five repertoires with anomalous nucleotide sharing, were excluded from co-occurrence clustering. The source is immuneACCESS, and TCRdb retained only in-frame sequences with V and J called. Part of the clones is not carried over; for the studies checked, unresolved V genes explain less than half of this, and the remainder is unexplained. From that table come the V and J calls and clone size; the DNA was used to work out D and trimming. This sample has approximately 100,000 clones in its table, and 76% of those were observed once. The ten biggest clones cover under 4.5% of the sample.

This TCR came from a woman aged 45-59 years in good health and CMV-seropositive. This sequence uses TRBV10-2 and TRBJ2-3; TRBD1 fits 7 bases in the junction. Sequenced sample: PBMCs. The CDR3 is CASGPGTEGAGTDTQYF. The DNA sequence is given as TGCGCCAGCGGACCCGGGACAGAGGGCGCGGGCACAGATACGCAGTATTTT.